Presented here are 5 T cell receptor beta chains from one specimen sequenced in a study of CD4 and CD8 cells across lung adenocarcinoma regions. MiXCR was run by TCRdb on the PCR reads, yielding one entry per CDR3 protein. Here the sample spans approximately 20,000 distinct CDR3 sequences, 46% being singletons. Sequencing was performed on CD4+ T cells from the margin of a lung tumor. The receptors shown here come from a male donor with lung adenocarcinoma. The CD4 and CD8 labels of this study may be unreliable.

This clonotype was recorded at least ten times. J is TRBJ2-5 and V is TRBV7-6; D is uncertain. CDR1 is SGHVS, CDR2 FNYEAQ, per germline. With 1 base removed from V and 1 base from J, the gap between germline ends came to 7 bases. CDR3 length: 14 amino acids. CDR3 residues: CASSLGQIQETQYF. The CDR3 DNA is TGTGCCAGCAGCTTAGGCCAAATCCAAGAGACCCAGTACTTC.

The V call is TRBV6-4, the J call TRBJ2-6; D not certain. The CDR3 covers 14 residues. The germline V and J ends were trimmed by 4 bases and 2 bases, with 6 bases remaining between them. CDR1 is MRHNA and CDR2 is SNTAGT in the germline V gene. Here the CDR3 reads CASSAGPGANVLTF. Written as DNA, the CDR3 is TGTGCCAGCAGTGCCGGCCCTGGGGCCAACGTCCTGACTTTC.

Many counts were recorded for this clonotype. The CDR3 here is CASSQEVIGYEQYF. The DNA for the CDR3 is TGCGCCAGCAGCCAAGAAGTCATCGGCTACGAGCAGTACTTC. The rearrangement links TRBV4-1 to TRBJ2-5; D gene ambiguous. The DNA end lines up better with TRBJ2-7; the J call may be wrong. The length of the CDR3 is 14 residues. Germline values: CDR1 MGHRA, CDR2 YSYEKL.

This clonotype was observed at least ten times. The V call is TRBV6-1, the J call TRBJ2-3; D not certain. V lost 3 bases to trimming and J lost 0 bases, with 10 bases between them. CDR3 length: 15 amino acids. CDR1 MNHNS and CDR2 SASEGT come from the germline V gene. This CDR3 reads CASSEGPESTDTQYF. The CDR3 DNA is TGTGCCAGCAGTGAGGGTCCTGAAAGCACAGATACGCAGTATTTT.

For this clonotype: A junction boundary mismatches the germline segment, possibly from a read error. The rearrangement joins TRBV27 to TRBJ2-3; the D gene could be TRBD1 or TRBD2 (8 bases each). This CDR3 spans 16 amino acids. Germline CDR1 is MNHEY and CDR2 is SMNVEV (reference sequence). The CDR3 loop reads CASSLAGTGATDTQYF. The CDR3 nucleotides are TGTGCCAGCAGCTTAGCGGGGACAGGCGCCACAGATACGCAGTATTTC.